These 6 T cell receptor beta chains originate from one sample sequenced in a study of vaccination effects on CD4 cells after COVID-19. Before any sequencing was done, the ViraFEST assay used viral peptide pools to expand antigen-specific CD4+ T cells. Isolation of CD4+ T cells took place after 10 to 11 days of culture. People in the vaccine group had not been infected with SARS-CoV-2 before, and their nucleocapsid antibodies were negative. The table came from immunoSEQ multiplex PCR; TCRdb's copy has only in-frame clones and leaves some out. The sample contains 65,000 to 90,000 clones, approximately 72% of which appear only once. The antigens these receptors bind are not known. The sequencing here drew on CD4+ T cells from PBMCs cultured with HCoV-NL63 spike peptides, taken before COVID-19 vaccination. Receptors originate from a human donor who received a COVID-19 vaccine.

This clone was seen once. The J gene is TRBJ2-5, the V gene TRBV11-3; D possibly uses TRBD1 or TRBD2 (5 bases each). The germline V gene has CDR1 SGHNT and CDR2 YENEEA. The CDR3 has 14 amino acids. V lost 5 bases, J lost 7 bases, and 17 bases lay in between. CDR3 residues: CASSRGPLEGTQYF. The DNA of the CDR3 is TGTGCCAGCAGCCGGGGACCCCTCGAGGGGACCCAGTACTTC.

This chain uses TRBV5-1 with TRBJ1-4; 8 bases are shared with TRBD1. V was clipped by 4 bases and J by 4 bases; unmatched bases: 3. The CDR3 sequence is 14 residues long. CDR1 SGHRS and CDR2 YFSETQ come from the germline V gene. CDR3: CASSADRDNEKLFF. The CDR3 coding sequence is TGCGCCAGCAGCGCGGACAGGGATAATGAAAAACTGTTTTTT.

The chain has TRBV5-1 and TRBJ2-2, with D possibly being TRBD1 or TRBD2 (5 bases each). This CDR3 region has 15 residues. Germline values: CDR1 SGHRS, CDR2 YFSETQ. The V gene lost 0 bases and the J gene lost 6 bases, with 12 bases spanning the gap. CDR3 region: CASSLVVGVAGELFF. The DNA for the CDR3 is TGCGCCAGCAGCTTGGTTGTGGGGGTAGCCGGGGAGCTGTTTTTT.

The CDR3 sequence is CASSPPRSSEQYV. DNA for the CDR3: TGTGCCAGCAGCCCCCCCCGAAGCAGCGAGCAGTACGTC. The chain links TRBV7-9 to TRBJ2-7; no definite D call. In germline, CDR1 is SEHNR, CDR2 FQNEAQ (reference sequence). CDR3 size: 13 residues. The ends were cut back, 5 bases at V and 6 bases at J, with 14 bases in the middle.

This clone has a single count. This chain links TRBV7-9 with TRBJ1-2; D ambiguous. V was shortened by 4 bases and J by 0 bases, with 9 bases between the two germline ends. CDR1 is SEHNR, CDR2 FQNEAQ, per germline (reference sequence). The CDR3 runs to 14 residues. The CDR3 protein is CASSSDTPNYGYTF. The CDR3, as DNA: TGTGCCAGCAGCTCCGACACCCCTAACTATGGCTACACCTTC.

The chain carries TRBV20-1 and TRBJ2-7; D is uncertain. Germline V gene data show CDR1 as DFQATT and CDR2 as SNEGSKA (reference sequence). V lost 1 base, J lost 6 bases, and 7 bases lay in between. CDR3 size: 11 residues. As DNA, the CDR3 is TGCAGTGCTAGAGGACCGGGCGAGCAGTACGTC. This gives the protein CSARGPGEQYV.